The rows below give T cell receptor beta chains drawn from one sample of a study of identical twins. Each CDR3 protein is one row after TCRdb ran MiXCR on the 5' RACE reads. The sample records fewer than 250,000 distinct CDR3 sequences, roughly 7% being singletons. The sample was also reused in another study, on yellow fever vaccine responses in identical twins.

The sequenced sample was memory (CD45RO+) T cells sorted from blood. All receptors derive from a woman aged 18-29 years in good health. Each CDR3 is given with its conserved first and last residue. Clone size is not always given. Where it is, it says once, few, many or a class for expanded clones.

clone size,V gene,CDR3 protein
few,TRBV6-5,CASRGQGYGYTF
-,TRBV10-3,CAISRGGQGAGELFF
-,TRBV2,CASNHYSGEQYF
few,TRBV20-1,CSASGGVNTDTQYF
-,TRBV7-9,CASSRGGTGNIQYF
few,TRBV7-9,CASRLSGAPPGTDTQYF
many,TRBV7-9,CASSLGWGPSGNTIYF
-,TRBV12-3/TRBV12-4,CASVWGPNTGELFF
-,TRBV5-1,CASSKGFTDTQYF
-,TRBV29-1,CSVNRGKETQYF
-,TRBV24-1,CATSGTSWEGETQYF
many,TRBV3-1,CASSQDWDKGTEAFF
few,TRBV24-1,CATSEGTRAYGYTF
few,TRBV20-1,CSAPRLFREKGDTQYF
many,TRBV12-5,CASGLALANEQFF
-,TRBV18,CASSPRSDEQFF
many,TRBV10-1,CASSGTGNQPQHF
-,TRBV24-1,CATSQAGGNNEQFF
-,TRBV12-3/TRBV12-4,CATGVAGANTDTQYF
many,TRBV20-1,CSARAGNHNSPLHF
-,TRBV2,CASSESGAKGDTQYF
many,TRBV10-3,CAIKDRETNTEAFF
-,TRBV11-2,CASSLRLAGVGNEQFF
many,TRBV5-1,CASSAGGISYNEQFF
many,TRBV12-3/TRBV12-4,CASSQIAGLSYEQYF
many,TRBV5-6,CASSLDFGNTQETQYF
-,TRBV28,CASNRAGPPYEQYF
many,TRBV19,CASSIGYNEQFF
many,TRBV5-1,CASAIGGGAEETQYF
few,TRBV20-1,CSARDVGSNTEAFF
many,TRBV20-1,CSASGSADTQYF
few,TRBV24-1,CATSDGVRNTGELFF
-,TRBV28,CASKGGSITDTQYF
few,TRBV6-1,CASSRPGTSGQETQYF
few,TRBV20-1,CSARETDPNTEAFF
-,TRBV6-1,CASSANQPQHF
-,TRBV7-8,CASSALGGTDTQYF
many,TRBV5-1,CASSLELGGMNTEAFF
many,TRBV11-2,CASSGGALDTEAFF
-,TRBV6-1,CASPSGLAGGMNTGELFF
many,TRBV5-1,CASSLGTQASSGNTIYF
-,TRBV7-2,CASTPEGTTGETQYF
many,TRBV3-1,CASSQDWGGRNNEQFF
-,TRBV6-1,CASSAGAAGTEAFF
few,TRBV3-1,CASSRGGANEKLFF
-,TRBV10-3,CAISESGVRNEQYF
-,TRBV5-6,CASSGGGQPLFGYTF
many,TRBV7-2,CASSLGVFTDTQYF
few,TRBV5-1,CASSSRVGLYNEQFF
many,TRBV12-3/TRBV12-4,CASGSERRAEAFF
-,TRBV6-5,CASSYRQPWAEAFF
many,TRBV5-1,CASSLARTSFDTYEQYF
-,TRBV7-8,CASSLAAGTGASETQYF
-,TRBV28,CASSSGGRHEQYF
many,TRBV6-1,CASSSGTSGYNEQFF
many,TRBV6-1,CASSPSVAGVGNEQYF
-,TRBV7-2,CASSSQSGPLAEAFF
few,TRBV5-6,CASSLTGVDSPLHF
few,TRBV11-2,CASRQGYTEAFF
few,TRBV6-1,CASRILAGGTDTQYF